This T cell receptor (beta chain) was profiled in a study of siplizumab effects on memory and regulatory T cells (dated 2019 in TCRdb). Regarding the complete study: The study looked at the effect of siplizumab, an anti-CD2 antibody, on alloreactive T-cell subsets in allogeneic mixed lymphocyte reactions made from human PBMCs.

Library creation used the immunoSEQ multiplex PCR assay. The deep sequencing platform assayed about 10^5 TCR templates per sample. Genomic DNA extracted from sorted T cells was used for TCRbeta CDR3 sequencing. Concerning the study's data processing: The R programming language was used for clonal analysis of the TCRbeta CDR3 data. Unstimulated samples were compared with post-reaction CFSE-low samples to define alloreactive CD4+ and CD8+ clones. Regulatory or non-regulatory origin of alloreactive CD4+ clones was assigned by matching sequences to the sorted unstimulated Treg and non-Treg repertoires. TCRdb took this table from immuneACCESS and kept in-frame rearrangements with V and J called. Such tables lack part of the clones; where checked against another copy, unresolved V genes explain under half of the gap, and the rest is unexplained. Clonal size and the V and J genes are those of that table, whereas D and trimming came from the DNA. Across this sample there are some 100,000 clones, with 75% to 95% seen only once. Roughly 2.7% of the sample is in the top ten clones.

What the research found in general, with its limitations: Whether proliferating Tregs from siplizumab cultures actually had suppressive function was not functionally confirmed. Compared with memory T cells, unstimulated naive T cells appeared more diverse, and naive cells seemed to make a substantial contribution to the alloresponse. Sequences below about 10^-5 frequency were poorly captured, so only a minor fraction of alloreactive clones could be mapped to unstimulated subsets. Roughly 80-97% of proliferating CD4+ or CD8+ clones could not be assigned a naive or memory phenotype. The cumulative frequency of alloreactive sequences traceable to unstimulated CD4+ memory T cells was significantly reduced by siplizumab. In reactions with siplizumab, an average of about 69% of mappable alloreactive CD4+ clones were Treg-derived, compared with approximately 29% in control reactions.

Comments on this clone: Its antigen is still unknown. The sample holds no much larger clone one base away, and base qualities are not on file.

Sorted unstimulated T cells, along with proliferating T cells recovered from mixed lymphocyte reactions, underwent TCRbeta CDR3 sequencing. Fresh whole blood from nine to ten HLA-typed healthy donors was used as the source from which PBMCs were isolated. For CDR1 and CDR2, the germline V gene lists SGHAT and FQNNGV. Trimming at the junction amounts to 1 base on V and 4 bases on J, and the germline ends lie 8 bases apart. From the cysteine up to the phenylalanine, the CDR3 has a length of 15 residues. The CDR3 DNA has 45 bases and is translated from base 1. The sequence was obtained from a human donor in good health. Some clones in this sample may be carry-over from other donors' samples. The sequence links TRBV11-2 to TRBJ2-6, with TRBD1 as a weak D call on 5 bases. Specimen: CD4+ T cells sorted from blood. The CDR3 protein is CASSLGQSGANVLTF. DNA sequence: TGTGCCAGCAGCTTAGGACAGTCCGGGGCCAACGTCCTGACTTTC.